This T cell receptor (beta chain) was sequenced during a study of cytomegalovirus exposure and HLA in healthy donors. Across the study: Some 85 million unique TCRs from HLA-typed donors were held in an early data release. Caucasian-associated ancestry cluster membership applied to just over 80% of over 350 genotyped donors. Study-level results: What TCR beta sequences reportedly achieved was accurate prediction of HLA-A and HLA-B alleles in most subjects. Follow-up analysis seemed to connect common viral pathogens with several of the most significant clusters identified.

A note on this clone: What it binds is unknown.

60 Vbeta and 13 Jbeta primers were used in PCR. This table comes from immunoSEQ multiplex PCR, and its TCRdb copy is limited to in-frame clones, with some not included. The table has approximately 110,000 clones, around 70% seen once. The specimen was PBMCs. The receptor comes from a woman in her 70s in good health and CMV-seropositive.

The CDR3 region has the DNA TGTGCCAGTAGTATGGGGACAGGGTCCTACGAGCAGTACTTC. Protein sequence: CASSMGTGSYEQYF. The chain combines TRBV19 with TRBJ2-7; 9 positions match TRBD1. CDR1 LNHDA and CDR2 SQIVND come from the germline V gene (reference sequence). V gave up 3 bases and J gave up 1 base; unmatched junction bases: 1. CDR3 length equals 14 residues.